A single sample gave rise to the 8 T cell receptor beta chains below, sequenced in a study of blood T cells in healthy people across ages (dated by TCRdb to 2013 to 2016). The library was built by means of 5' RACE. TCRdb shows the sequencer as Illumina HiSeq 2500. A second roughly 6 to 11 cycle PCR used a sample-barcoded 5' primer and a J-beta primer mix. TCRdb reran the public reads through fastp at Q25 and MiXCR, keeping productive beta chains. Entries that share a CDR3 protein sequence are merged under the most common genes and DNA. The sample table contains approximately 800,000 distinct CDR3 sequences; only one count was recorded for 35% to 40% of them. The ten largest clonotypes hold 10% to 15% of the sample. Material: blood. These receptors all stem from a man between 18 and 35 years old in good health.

The CDR3 region is CACSPSRGTNYGYTF. The CDR3 nucleotides are TGTGCCTGCTCCCCGAGCCGCGGGACAAACTATGGCTACACCTTC. The chain combines TRBV30 with TRBJ1-2, with D perhaps TRBD1 (6 bases). The CDR3 runs to 15 residues. The V gene lost 6 bases and the J gene lost 2 bases, with 19 bases spanning the gap. Germline CDR1 is GTSNPN and CDR2 is SVGIG (reference sequence).

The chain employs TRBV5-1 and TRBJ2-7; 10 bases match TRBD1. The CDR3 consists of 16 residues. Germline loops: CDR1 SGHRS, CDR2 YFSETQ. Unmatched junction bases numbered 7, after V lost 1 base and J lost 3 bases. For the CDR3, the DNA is TGCGCCAGCAGCTTGACCGGGACAGGGGTACTCTACGAGCAGTACTTC. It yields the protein CASSLTGTGVLYEQYF.

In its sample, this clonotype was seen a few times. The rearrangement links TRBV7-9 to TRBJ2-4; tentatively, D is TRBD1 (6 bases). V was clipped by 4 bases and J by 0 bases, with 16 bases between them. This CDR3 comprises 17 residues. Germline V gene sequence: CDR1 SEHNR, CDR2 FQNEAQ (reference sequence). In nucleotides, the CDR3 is TGTGCCAGCAGCTCCCCGGACAGTATAATAGCCAAAAACATTCAGTACTTC. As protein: CASSSPDSIIAKNIQYF.

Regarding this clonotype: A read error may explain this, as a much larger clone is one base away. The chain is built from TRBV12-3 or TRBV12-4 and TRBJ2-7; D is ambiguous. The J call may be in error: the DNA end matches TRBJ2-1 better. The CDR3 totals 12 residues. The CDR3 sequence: CASSATRDEQFF. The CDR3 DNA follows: TGTGCCAGCTCAGCAACCCGGGATGAGCAGTTCTTC.

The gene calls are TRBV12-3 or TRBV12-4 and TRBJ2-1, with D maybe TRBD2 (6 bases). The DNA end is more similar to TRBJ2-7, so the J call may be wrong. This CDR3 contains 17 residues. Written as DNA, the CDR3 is TGTGCCAGCAGTCCGCCCGGGGCGGGAATTACCTACAATGAGCAGTACTTC. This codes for CASSPPGAGITYNEQYF.

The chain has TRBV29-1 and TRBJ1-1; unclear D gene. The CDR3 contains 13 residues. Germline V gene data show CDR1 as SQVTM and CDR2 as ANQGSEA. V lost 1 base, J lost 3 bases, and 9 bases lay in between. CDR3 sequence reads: CSVEAEIDTEAFF. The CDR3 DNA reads TGCAGCGTTGAAGCAGAAATAGACACTGAAGCTTTCTTT.

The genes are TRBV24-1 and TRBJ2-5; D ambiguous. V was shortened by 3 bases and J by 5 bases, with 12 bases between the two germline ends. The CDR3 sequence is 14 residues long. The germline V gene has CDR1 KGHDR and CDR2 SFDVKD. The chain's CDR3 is CATSDPQAGETQYF. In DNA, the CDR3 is TGTGCCACCAGTGATCCCCAGGCCGGGGAGACCCAGTACTTC.

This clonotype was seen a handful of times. CDR3 amino acids: CASSQGAETQYF. The CDR3 nucleotides are TGTGCCAGCAGCCAGGGCGCAGAGACCCAGTACTTC. This chain links TRBV3-1 with TRBJ2-5; no reliable D call. The CDR3 is made up of 12 amino acids. Germline assignment: CDR1 LGHDT and CDR2 YNNKEL (reference sequence). Trimming left V 3 bases short and J 4 bases short, with 6 bases between.